This entry describes one TCR beta chain. Antigen unknown. These data come from a study of blood T cells in healthy people across ages. Findings and limits, study-wide: Significant beta diversity loss was already apparent by age approximately 36, declining roughly linearly. TCR beta diversity tracked closely with naive T cell percentage.

With 3 bases clipped from V and 6 bases from J, the junction kept 3 bases outside the gene matches. Germline V gene lookup returns CDR1 SGHTA and CDR2 FQGNSA. The CDR3 sequence is 14 residues long. Then a second PCR, running roughly 7 to 11 cycles, was carried out with a sample-barcoded 5' primer and a J-beta primer mix. All cDNA molecules were each tagged by a template-switch adaptor with 12 random nucleotides. TCRdb re-called the 5' RACE reads through MiXCR, storing one row per CDR3 protein. This repertoire shows fewer than 950,000 distinct CDR3 sequences, less than 70% found once; its top ten account for roughly two fifths. Total RNA amounts of at least 5.5 micrograms were extracted per sample.

The V gene is TRBV7-2, the J gene TRBJ2-1; TRBD2 matches at 9 bases. This clonotype was obtained from a man of 80 years or more in good health. Source material: blood. CDR3 loop: CASSFTSGPNEQFF. DNA of the CDR3: TGTGCCAGCAGCTTCACTAGCGGGCCCAATGAGCAGTTCTTC.